Listed below are T cell receptor beta chains from one sample, sequenced in a study of radiotherapy plus CTLA-4 blockade in lung cancer. Only in-frame clones appear in the TCRdb table, and some are missing; sequencing was by immunoSEQ multiplex PCR. The table has about 62,000 clones, approximately 76% seen once; the top ten hold 2.5% to 3%. The material was peripheral blood, obtained from a patient treated with radiotherapy plus ipilimumab. Receptors originate from a human donor with non-small cell lung cancer who had a complete response to radiotherapy plus ipilimumab. CDR3s include the opening cysteine and the closing phenylalanine or tryptophan. A D gene is named only where the DNA matches it firmly. The size entry is marked missing in some rows and otherwise reads once, few, many or a size class.

CDR3aa	CDR3nt	d_gene	j_gene	v_gene	abundance	len
CASSTPQGGYTF	TGTGCCAGCAGCACCCCTCAGGGTGGCTACACCTTC	.	TRBJ1-2	TRBV6-5	.	12
CASRWGASSDTQYF	TGTGCCAGCAGGTGGGGCGCTTCTTCAGATACGCAGTATTTT	.	TRBJ2-3	TRBV6-5	.	14
CASSQDHGGSTEAFF	TGCGCCAGCAGCCAAGATCATGGGGGGAGTACTGAAGCTTTCTTT	.	TRBJ1-1	TRBV4-1	.	15
CASSLRASGTPTYNEQFF	TGTGCCAGCAGTCTGAGAGCATCCGGGACTCCTACCTACAATGAGCAGTTCTTC	.	TRBJ2-1	TRBV28	.	18
CASRQGGSSGANVLTF	TGTGCCAGCAGACAGGGGGGTAGTAGTGGGGCCAACGTCCTGACTTTC	TRBD1	TRBJ2-6	TRBV28	.	16
CASSSGGTLSSYEQYF	TGTGCCAGCAGCTCCGGCGGGACTTTGAGCTCCTACGAGCAGTACTTC	.	TRBJ2-7	TRBV7-2	.	16
CSGGVYEQFF	TGCAGCGGGGGGGTCTATGAGCAGTTCTTC	.	TRBJ2-1	TRBV29-1	.	10
CASRRRVHSYEQYF	TGTGCCAGCAGACGCAGGGTTCACTCCTACGAGCAGTACTTC	.	TRBJ2-7	TRBV28	few	14
CASSFAGGHSYNEQFF	TGTGCCAGCAGCTTTGCGGGGGGCCACTCCTACAATGAGCAGTTCTTC	TRBD2	TRBJ2-1	TRBV7-2	.	16
CASSLGPPSAGGSYNEQFF	TGTGCCAGCAGCTTAGGCCCCCCATCTGCAGGTGGCTCCTACAATGAGCAGTTCTTC	.	TRBJ2-1	TRBV7-2	few	19
CASSEQARSGNTEAFF	TGTGCCAGCTCAGAACAGGCCAGGTCGGGGAACACTGAAGCTTTCTTT	.	TRBJ1-1	TRBV18	.	16
CASSLLQGLNEQFF	TGCGCCAGCAGCTTGTTACAGGGGTTAAATGAGCAGTTCTTC	TRBD1	TRBJ2-1	TRBV5-1	.	14
CASSQESRTGGLQPQHF	TGCGCCAGCAGCCAAGAATCCCGGACAGGGGGGCTTCAGCCCCAGCATTTT	TRBD1	TRBJ1-5	TRBV4-1	once	17
CASSQDRKPNSYNEQFF	TGCGCCAGCAGCCAAGACAGAAAACCAAACTCCTACAATGAGCAGTTCTTC	.	TRBJ2-1	TRBV4-3	.	17
CASSLLGTASNQPQHF	TGTGCCAGCAGTTTATTGGGGACAGCTAGCAATCAGCCCCAGCATTTT	TRBD1	TRBJ1-5	TRBV27	.	16